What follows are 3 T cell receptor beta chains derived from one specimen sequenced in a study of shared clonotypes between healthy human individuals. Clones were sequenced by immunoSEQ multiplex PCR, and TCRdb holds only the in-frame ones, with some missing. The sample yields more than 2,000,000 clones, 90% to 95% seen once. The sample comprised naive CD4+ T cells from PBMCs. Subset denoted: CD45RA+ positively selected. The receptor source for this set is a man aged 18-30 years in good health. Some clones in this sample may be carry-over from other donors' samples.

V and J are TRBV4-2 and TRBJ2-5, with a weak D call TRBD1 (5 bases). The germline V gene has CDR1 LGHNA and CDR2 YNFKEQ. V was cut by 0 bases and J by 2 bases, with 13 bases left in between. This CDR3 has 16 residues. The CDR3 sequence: CASSQDQGRGQETQYF. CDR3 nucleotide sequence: TGTGCCAGCAGCCAAGATCAGGGAAGGGGTCAAGAGACCCAGTACTTC.

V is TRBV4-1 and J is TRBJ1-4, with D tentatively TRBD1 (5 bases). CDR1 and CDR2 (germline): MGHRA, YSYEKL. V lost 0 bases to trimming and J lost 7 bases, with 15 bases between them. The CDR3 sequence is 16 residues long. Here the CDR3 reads CASSQDRGRSSEKLFF. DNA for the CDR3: TGCGCCAGCAGCCAAGATCGGGGCAGATCTTCTGAAAAACTGTTTTTT.

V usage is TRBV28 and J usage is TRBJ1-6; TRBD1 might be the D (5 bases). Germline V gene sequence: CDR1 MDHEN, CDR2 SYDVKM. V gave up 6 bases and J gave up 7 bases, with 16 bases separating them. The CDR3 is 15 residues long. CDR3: CASRPIGAGNSPLHF. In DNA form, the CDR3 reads TGTGCCAGCAGACCAATCGGGGCAGGGAATTCACCCCTCCACTTT.